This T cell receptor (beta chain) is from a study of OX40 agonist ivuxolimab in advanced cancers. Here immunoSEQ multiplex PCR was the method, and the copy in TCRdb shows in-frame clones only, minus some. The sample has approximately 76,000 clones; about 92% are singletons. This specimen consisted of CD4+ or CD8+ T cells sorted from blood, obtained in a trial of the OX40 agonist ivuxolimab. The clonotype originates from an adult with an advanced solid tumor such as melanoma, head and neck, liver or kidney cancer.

CDR3 DNA: TGTGCCAGCACCGACAGGGGCTCTGGAAACACCATATATTTT. Translating it yields CASTDRGSGNTIYF. J is TRBJ1-3 and V is TRBV6-6; TRBD1 matches 8 bases. The germline V gene has CDR1 MNHNY and CDR2 SVGAGI (reference sequence). This CDR3 region has 14 residues. Unmatched junction bases numbered 2, after V lost 7 bases and J lost 0 bases.